Below, one TCR beta chain is given with its context. Its antigen is still unknown. No base qualities exist here, and no much larger clone lies one base off it. Sequences MDHEN (CDR1) and SYDVKM (CDR2) are obtained from the germline V gene. The CDR3 holds 19 amino acids from the cysteine to the phenylalanine. Left in the record is the CDR3 DNA by itself, 57 bases read in frame from the first base. The V end loses 3 bases and the J end loses 6 bases, and a stretch of 26 bases separates them. The sample originates from a study of immune characterization of retroperitoneal liposarcoma (dated by TCRdb to about 2019). Libraries came from PCR. Sequenced using a NextSeq 500. The raw public data were reprocessed by TCRdb itself: fastp quality trimming at Q25, MiXCR clonotype calling, in-frame beta chains only. Rows are unified per CDR3 protein, each entry keeping the most common DNA and genes. For this sample there are approximately 10,000 distinct CDR3 sequences; less than 40% appear just once. The top ten hold 20% to 25% of the sample.

Recombination linked TRBV28 to TRBJ2-2, with the D call perhaps TRBD1 or TRBD2, as 6 bases match in each case. This TCR was sampled from a male donor with retroperitoneal liposarcoma. The sample taken for sequencing was tumor tissue. In nucleotides, the sequence is TGTGCCAGCAGTTTTCCCACTCCCCGGGGGCGTCTCTTCTCCGGGGAGCTGTTTTTT. It encodes CASSFPTPRGRLFSGELFF.